This paragraph covers one T cell receptor beta chain sequence. This record comes from a study of blood T cell repertoires in COVID-19. TCRdb's table, derived via immunoSEQ multiplex PCR, lists solely in-frame clones and lacks some. The sample contains a few hundred thousand clones, 86% of which appear only once. The CDR3 totals 15 residues. Germline trimming cut 5 bases from V and 4 bases from J; bases unmatched to any gene: 8. From germline, CDR1 is SGHKS and CDR2 YYEKEE (reference sequence). This TCR came from a woman in her 50s with acute or convalescent COVID-19. The sample comprised peripheral blood. This sequence joins TRBV5-5 and TRBJ2-7; 11 nucleotides line up with TRBD2. The CDR3 sequence is CASRTTSGVGYEQYF. The DNA for the CDR3 is TGTGCCAGCAGGACGACTAGCGGGGTTGGATACGAGCAGTACTTC.